Listed below are T cell receptor beta chains from one sample, sequenced in a study of blood T cell repertoires in COVID-19. The protocol was immunoSEQ multiplex PCR, while the TCRdb copy is restricted to in-frame clones and leaves out a portion. This sample has some 200,000 clones, with 75% to 95% found just once. Source material: peripheral blood. The receptors were gathered from a man aged 45 to 65 with acute or convalescent COVID-19. Each CDR3 is given with its conserved first and last residue. The order of the fields is D gene, V gene, clone size, J gene, CDR3 DNA, CDR3 protein. D genes are given only for firm matches. Clone sizes are given selectively: once, few, many, or a class where the clone is expanded.

.	TRBV27	.	TRBJ1-2	TGTGCCAGCAGTACACAGGGTAGGCGCTACACCTTC	CASSTQGRRYTF
TRBD2	TRBV27	once	TRBJ2-5	TGTGCCAGCAGTTTATTCGGCGGGGGTTCAGAGACCCAGTACTTC	CASSLFGGGSETQYF
.	TRBV6-5	.	TRBJ2-1	TGTGCCAGTACTCCGAGCTCCTACAATGAGCAGTTCTTC	CASTPSSYNEQFF
TRBD1	TRBV7-9	.	TRBJ1-2	TGTGCCAGCACCGACAGGGGGGACTATGGCTACACCTTC	CASTDRGDYGYTF
TRBD1	TRBV7-9	.	TRBJ1-4	TGTGCCAGCAGCCCGCGGACAGGGCAGTATGAAAAACTGTTTTTT	CASSPRTGQYEKLFF
TRBD1	TRBV12-3/TRBV12-4	once	TRBJ1-2	TGTGCCAGCAGGCCGGGACAGCTCTATGGCTACACCTTC	CASRPGQLYGYTF
TRBD1	TRBV11-2	.	TRBJ2-2	TGTGCCAGCAGGCCCCGAGGACAGGGTGACATCGGGGAGCTGTTTTTT	CASRPRGQGDIGELFF
.	TRBV5-4	.	TRBJ1-4	TGTGCCAGCAGCCGGGACACAGCTAATGAAAAACTGTTTTTT	CASSRDTANEKLFF
.	TRBV5-6	.	TRBJ2-7	TGTGCCAGCAGCTTGGCGGCCTACGAGCAGTACTTC	CASSLAAYEQYF
.	TRBV5-1	.	TRBJ2-3	TGCGCCAGCAGCGCTGGCAGGTCAGGGGCAGATACGCAGTATTTT	CASSAGRSGADTQYF
.	TRBV15	.	TRBJ2-1	TGTGCCACCAGCGAAACTAGCTACAATGAGCAGTTCTTC	CATSETSYNEQFF
TRBD1	TRBV28	.	TRBJ2-2	TGTGCCAGCAGCCCAGGGACAGCCAACACCGGGGAGCTGTTTTTT	CASSPGTANTGELFF
TRBD1	TRBV7-2	.	TRBJ1-3	TGTGCCAGCAGCGTAAACAGGGGATTCTCTGGAAACACCATATATTTT	CASSVNRGFSGNTIYF
TRBD2	TRBV7-9	.	TRBJ2-5	TGTGCCAGCAGCTCCTCAGGGACTAGCGGGAAGGAGACCCAGTACTTC	CASSSSGTSGKETQYF
TRBD1	TRBV24-1	many	TRBJ2-2	TGTGCCACCAGTGATTTGAGACGGACAGGGGCCGGGGAGCTGTTTTTT	CATSDLRRTGAGELFF
.	TRBV9	.	TRBJ2-3	TGTGCCAGCAGCGTAGGAAGTGAGAGCTTTTTTCCAGATACGCAGTATTTT	CASSVGSESFFPDTQYF
TRBD1	TRBV7-6	once	TRBJ2-7	TGTGCCAGCAGCCCCGGGACAGGGACCCCCTACGAGCAGTACTTC	CASSPGTGTPYEQYF
.	TRBV19	.	TRBJ1-5	TGTGCCAGTAGTATAGATCATCACAGGGTAGTTTTTCAGCCCCAGCATTTT	CASSIDHHRVVFQPQHF
.	TRBV4-1	few	TRBJ1-2	TGCGCCAGCAGCCAAGATCTTGGCAGGGGAGATGGCTACACCTTC	CASSQDLGRGDGYTF
TRBD2	TRBV7-3	few	TRBJ2-2	TGTGCCAGCAGCTTATTGTCCTTGGCTAGCGGGAGGACCGGGGAGCTGTTTTTT	CASSLLSLASGRTGELFF
.	TRBV3-1/TRBV3-2	.	TRBJ2-1	TGTGCCAGCAGCCAAGCTCCCGGGACACCAACCTACAATGAGCAGTTCTTC	CASSQAPGTPTYNEQFF
TRBD1	TRBV10-3	.	TRBJ2-5	TGTGCCATCAGTGAGACACAGGGGTTGGGGGAGACCCAGTACTTC	CAISETQGLGETQYF
TRBD2	TRBV25-1	once	TRBJ2-1	TGTGCCAGCAGTCTAGCGGGAGGGCCGTTCAATGAGCAGTTCTTC	CASSLAGGPFNEQFF
TRBD1	TRBV6-6	.	TRBJ1-1	TGTGCCAGCAGTTACCCTACAGGGGGGAACACTGAAGCTTTCTTT	CASSYPTGGNTEAFF
TRBD1	TRBV6-2/TRBV6-3	.	TRBJ1-2	TGTGCCAGCAGTTCTAACCCGGGACAGCCCTATGGCTACACCTTC	CASSSNPGQPYGYTF
TRBD1	TRBV2	.	TRBJ1-5	TGTGCCAGCAGCGACTCCCGGGACAGGATCCCGCAGCATTTT	CASSDSRDRIPQHF
TRBD1	TRBV18	.	TRBJ1-5	TGTGCCAGCTCACCAGCTAGGGACAGCTATCAGCCCCAGCATTTT	CASSPARDSYQPQHF
TRBD1	TRBV14	once	TRBJ2-5	TGTGCCAGCAGCCAAGACAGGGGGCCACGGGAGACCCAGTACTTC	CASSQDRGPRETQYF
.	TRBV5-1	.	TRBJ2-3	TGCGCCAGCAGCTTGGGGAGCTCGGCCCCTAGCACAGATACGCAGTATTTT	CASSLGSSAPSTDTQYF
.	TRBV10-1	.	TRBJ1-1	TGCGCCAGCAGGAAGGCCCGGACAAGGCGCACTGAAGCTTTCTTT	CASRKARTRRTEAFF
.	TRBV9	few	TRBJ1-3	TGTGCCAGCAGGCTAAACAGGGAGATTTTAAACACCATATATTTT	CASRLNREILNTIYF
TRBD1	TRBV19	once	TRBJ1-5	TGTGCCAGTAGCCCCGAGTGGGGACAGCTCCCACCGGGGCCCCAGCATTTT	CASSPEWGQLPPGPQHF
TRBD1	TRBV4-3	.	TRBJ2-5	TGCGCCAGCAGCCAAGGGACAGGGGGGCGAGAGACCCAGTACTTC	CASSQGTGGRETQYF
TRBD1	TRBV7-2	.	TRBJ1-5	TGTGCCAGCAGCCGGACAGGGAATCAGCCCCAGCATTTT	CASSRTGNQPQHF
TRBD2	TRBV7-2	.	TRBJ2-3	TGTGCCAGCAGCTTCGGACTAGCAAAGGATACGCAGTATTTT	CASSFGLAKDTQYF